The 31 T cell receptor beta chains given below trace back to one sample, sequenced in a study of CD8 T cells in ankylosing spondylitis. Study-level points and caveats: Among TCR beta sequences, a motif of under ten highly homologous variants appeared characteristic of ankylosing spondylitis blood.

Antigens for these TCRs are unknown. MiXCR was run by TCRdb on the 5' RACE reads, yielding one entry per CDR3 protein. Of approximately 520,000 distinct CDR3 sequences detected, roughly 5.2% appear once; the ten largest clones hold approximately 3.5%. The source material was blood, either unsorted or a sorted T cell fraction (not recorded which). The receptor source for this set is a male donor with ankylosing spondylitis.

This clonotype was found many times. The gene calls are TRBV29-1 and TRBJ1-1; D remains ambiguous. Between the trimmed V and J ends, which lost 2 bases and 6 bases, there was a span of 10 bases. The CDR3 loop spans 12 amino acids. Germline V gene data show CDR1 as SQVTM and CDR2 as ANQGSEA. The CDR3 protein is CSVEWGGAEAFF. The DNA of the CDR3 is TGCAGCGTTGAATGGGGTGGTGCTGAAGCTTTCTTT.

This clonotype occurred many times. The chain links TRBV7-2 to TRBJ2-4; 8 nucleotides match TRBD1. The CDR3 has 15 amino acids. V lost 5 bases to trimming and J lost 4 bases; unmatched junction nucleotides: 7. The V gene's germline CDR1 is SGHTA and CDR2 FQGNSA. The CDR3 protein is CASSTMGQVKNIQYF. The CDR3 coding sequence is TGTGCCAGCAGCACCATGGGACAGGTGAAAAACATTCAGTACTTC.

The table lists this clonotype with many counts. The rearrangement links TRBV7-8 to TRBJ1-5; possibly TRBD1 for D (5 bases). The length of the CDR3 is 15 residues. Deletions cut 5 bases from V and 0 bases from J, with 11 bases between. Per germline, CDR1 SGHVS and CDR2 FQNEAQ. The CDR3 reads CASSLGRFSNQPQHF. The CDR3 region has the DNA TGTGCCAGCAGCCTGGGACGGTTTAGCAATCAGCCCCAGCATTTT. The variable domain in full, with the rest retrieved from reference TRBV7-8 and TRBJ1-5, is GAGVSQSPRYKVAKRGQDVALRCDPISGHVSLFWYQQALGQGPEFLTYFQNEAQLDKSGLPSDRFFAERPEGSVSTLKIQRTQQEDSAVYLCASSLGRFSNQPQHFGDGTRLSIL.

On this clonotype itself: A much more abundant neighbour one base away suggests this may be a read error. The chain is built from TRBV7-2 and TRBJ2-7; possibly TRBD1 or TRBD2 for D (6 bases each). This CDR3 has 15 residues. In germline, CDR1 is SGHTA, CDR2 FQGNSA. CDR3 residues: CAGSPSWGARYEQYF. The CDR3 DNA is TGTGCCGGCAGCCCGAGCTGGGGGGCTAGGTACGAGCAGTACTTC.

Ten or more counts support this clonotype. The V and J genes are TRBV5-1 and TRBJ1-2; perhaps TRBD1 as D (5 bases). Per the germline V gene, CDR1 is SGHRS and CDR2 is YFSETQ. V dropped 0 bases and J dropped 4 bases, with 7 bases sitting between them. CDR3 size: 13 residues. For the CDR3, the DNA is TGCGCCAGCAGCTTGGCTGACAGCTATGGCTACACCTTC. Its translation: CASSLADSYGYTF.

This clonotype was recorded many times. This sequence joins TRBV5-1 and TRBJ1-4; tentatively, D is TRBD1 (6 bases). Germline V CDR1 and CDR2: SGHRS, YFSETQ. Trimming removed 0 bases at V and 7 bases at J, with 10 bases between. The CDR3 spans 14 residues. Here the CDR3 DNA reads TGCGCCAGCAGCTTGGCCGGCAGGGGTGAAAAACTGTTTTTT. Amino acid sequence: CASSLAGRGEKLFF.

This clonotype was counted ten times or more. This chain joins TRBV7-6 and TRBJ1-6; D is unresolved. The CDR3 runs to 15 residues. Germline-derived CDR1 and CDR2 are SGHVS and FNYEAQ. The ends were cut back, 6 bases at V and 7 bases at J, with 16 bases in the middle. The CDR3 is CASSPTAGGNSPLHF. In nucleotides, the CDR3 is TGTGCCAGCAGTCCGACCGCGGGCGGGAATTCACCCCTCCACTTT.

There are many counts of this clonotype. The chain recombines TRBV5-1 with TRBJ2-5, with TRBD2 matching over 9 bases. Per the germline V gene, CDR1 is SGHRS and CDR2 is YFSETQ. The CDR3 consists of 14 residues. V gave up 2 bases and J gave up 5 bases; unmatched junction bases: 4. CDR3: CASSFGTSYETQYF. Written as DNA, the CDR3 is TGCGCCAGCAGCTTTGGGACTAGCTACGAGACCCAGTACTTC.

This clonotype was seen a single time. This rearrangement joins TRBV14 to TRBJ2-7; D possibly corresponds to TRBD2 (6 bases). The CDR3 runs to 13 residues. V was cut by 3 bases and J by 3 bases, with 9 bases left in between. The germline V gene has CDR1 SGHDN and CDR2 FVKESK. CDR3 sequence (DNA): TGTGCCAGCAGCCACTATAGCGGCTACGAGCAGTACTTC. As protein: CASSHYSGYEQYF.

This clonotype has a count of ten or more. The chain has TRBV6-2 or TRBV6-3 and TRBJ2-1, with D possibly called TRBD1 or TRBD2 (6 bases each). Germline CDR1 and CDR2: MNHEY and SVGEGT. The CDR3 runs to 14 residues. V lost 7 bases to trimming and J lost 0 bases, with 10 bases between them. The CDR3 DNA follows: TGTGCCAGCATGGAGGGGGGCTCCTACAATGAGCAGTTCTTC. This encodes CASMEGGSYNEQFF.

Ten or more counts support this clonotype. J is TRBJ1-2 and V is TRBV4-3; unclear D gene. Germline-derived CDR1 and CDR2 are LGHNA and YSLEER. The V end lost 0 bases, the J end lost 4 bases, and 15 bases lay between the germline ends. This CDR3 has 16 amino acids. The DNA for the CDR3 is TGCGCCAGCAGCCAAGATCCCCAGGCGGGGAGCTATGGCTACACCTTC. Amino acid sequence: CASSQDPQAGSYGYTF.

This clonotype was observed at least ten times. This chain uses TRBV7-2 with TRBJ2-7, with a weak D call TRBD2 (5 bases). From germline, CDR1 is SGHTA and CDR2 FQGNSA. V dropped 1 base and J dropped 3 bases, with 19 bases sitting between them. The length of the CDR3 is 17 residues. The CDR3 here is CASSLVRPGVRIYEQYF. Here the CDR3 DNA reads TGTGCCAGCAGCTTAGTTAGGCCCGGGGTCAGGATCTACGAGCAGTACTTC.

This clonotype was seen ten or more times. The CDR3 sequence is CAIGDQPQHF. CDR3 sequence (DNA): TGTGCCATCGGAGATCAGCCCCAGCATTTT. The chain combines TRBV10-3 with TRBJ1-5; D unclear. CDR1 is ENHRY, CDR2 SYGVKD, per germline. With 8 bases removed from V and 5 bases from J, the gap between germline ends came to 4 bases. The CDR3 has 10 residues.

This clonotype came up many times. The rearrangement joins TRBV5-1 to TRBJ2-1; D is tentatively TRBD1 or TRBD2 (5 bases each). The CDR3 is 16 amino acids. Deletions cut 1 base from V and 6 bases from J, with 17 bases between. Per germline, CDR1 SGHRS and CDR2 YFSETQ. Here the CDR3 DNA reads TGCGCCAGCAGCTTGATGGGCCCCCGGGACGGCAATGAGCAGTTCTTC. Amino acids: CASSLMGPRDGNEQFF. The variable domain in full, with the rest retrieved from reference TRBV5-1 and TRBJ2-1, is KAGVTQTPRYLIKTRGQQVTLSCSPISGHRSVSWYQQTPGQGLQFLFEYFSETQRNKGNFPGRFSGRQFSNSRSEMNVSTLELGDSALYLCASSLMGPRDGNEQFFGPGTRLTVL.

This chain links TRBV4-3 with TRBJ2-7; 9 bases map to TRBD1. This CDR3 region has 16 residues. The ends lost 1 base at V and 3 bases at J; junction bases unmatched: 7. Germline lookup yields CDR1 LGHNA and CDR2 YSLEER. The CDR3 loop reads CASSQGAGTGSYEQYF. The CDR3 nucleotides read TGCGCCAGCAGCCAAGGGGCCGGGACAGGGAGCTACGAGCAGTACTTC.

The table lists this clonotype with many counts. This rearrangement joins TRBV5-1 to TRBJ1-1; perhaps TRBD1 as D (5 bases). The CDR3 has 15 residues. The germline CDR1 and CDR2 sequences are SGHRS and YFSETQ. Trimming pared 3 bases from V and 0 bases from J, leaving 12 bases between. The CDR3 loop reads CASSSGEGLNTEAFF. DNA for the CDR3: TGCGCCAGCAGCTCGGGGGAGGGGTTGAACACTGAAGCTTTCTTT.

At least ten counts were recorded for this clonotype. The chain carries TRBV27 and TRBJ1-2; 10 bases map to TRBD1. V shed 1 base and J 4 bases; nucleotides not matched to a gene: 9. The V gene's germline CDR1 is MNHEY and CDR2 SMNVEV (reference sequence). This CDR3 region has 17 residues. This CDR3 reads CASSLYAGTGDSYGYTF. In DNA, the CDR3 is TGTGCCAGCAGTTTATACGCCGGGACAGGGGATTCCTATGGCTACACCTTC.

Only a few counts were recorded for this clonotype. Here the CDR3 reads CASSLRPPSLAGLDTQYF. CDR3 nucleotide sequence: TGTGCCAGCAGCTTACGCCCACCATCACTAGCGGGGTTAGATACGCAGTATTTT. The genes are TRBV13 and TRBJ2-3, with 10 bases fitting TRBD2. V shed 2 bases, J shed 5 bases, and the junction held 13 bases outside the gene matches. This CDR3 region has 18 residues. Germline V lookup: CDR1 PRHDT, CDR2 FYEKMQ (reference sequence).

This clonotype was seen many times. The CDR3 region has the DNA TGTGCCAGCAGAATGAAAACATTGCCCCCCTACGAGCAGTACTTC. This codes for CASRMKTLPPYEQYF. The V gene is TRBV28, the J gene TRBJ2-7, with D unresolved. This CDR3 comprises 15 residues. Germline CDR1 is MDHEN and CDR2 is SYDVKM. V dropped 6 bases and J dropped 2 bases, with 17 bases sitting between them. The full variable domain, completed using reference TRBV28 and TRBJ2-7, is DVKVTQSSRYLVKRTGEKVFLECVQDMDHENMFWYRQDPGLGLRLIYFSYDVKMKEKGDIPEGYSVSREKKERFSLILESASTNQTSMYLCASRMKTLPPYEQYFGPGTRLTVT.

This chain links TRBV7-2 with TRBJ2-5; a possible D gene is TRBD1 (6 bases). The CDR3 sequence is 14 residues long. The V end lost 5 bases, the J end lost 7 bases, and 17 bases lay between the germline ends. Germline V gene sequence: CDR1 SGHTA, CDR2 FQGNSA. CDR3 DNA: TGTGCCAGCAGCCCAAGACAGGCCCAGGCGACCCAGTACTTC. Encoded protein: CASSPRQAQATQYF.

This clonotype occurred many times. The V and J genes are TRBV5-8 and TRBJ1-1; TRBD1 aligns across 9 bases. Germline V gives CDR1 SGHTS, CDR2 YDEGEE. The junction had 10 bases not matched to a gene; V was cut back by 4 bases and J by 6 bases. The CDR3 contains 15 residues. The CDR3 region is CASSIPRTGVSEAFF. For the CDR3, the DNA is TGTGCCAGCAGCATCCCTAGGACAGGGGTCTCTGAAGCTTTCTTT.

There are many counts of this clonotype. J is TRBJ1-6 and V is TRBV28, with 8 bases fitting TRBD1. CDR1 and CDR2 (germline): MDHEN, SYDVKM. This CDR3 is built from 15 residues. With 3 bases clipped from V and 10 bases from J, the junction kept 8 bases outside the gene matches. CDR3 sequence (DNA): TGTGCCAGCAGTTTGTATAGGACAGGGAACTCACCCCTCCACTTT. Protein product: CASSLYRTGNSPLHF.

In its sample, this clonotype was seen many times. The V and J genes are TRBV29-1 and TRBJ1-2; D is uncertain. CDR3 length equals 11 residues. The V gene lost 4 bases and the J gene lost 4 bases, with 7 bases spanning the gap. Germline lookup yields CDR1 SQVTM and CDR2 ANQGSEA. The CDR3 nucleotides are TGCAGCGTTGCCGACGGCTATGGCTACACCTTC. This encodes CSVADGYGYTF.

This clonotype was counted many times. V and J are TRBV15 and TRBJ2-2; no definite D call. V lost 0 bases to trimming and J lost 6 bases, with 11 bases between them. The germline V gene encodes CDR1 LNHNV and CDR2 YYDKDF (reference sequence). The CDR3 consists of 15 residues. CDR3 bases: TGTGCCACCAGCAGAGATCACCGGTACCCCGGGGAGCTGTTTTTT. Translation: CATSRDHRYPGELFF.

This clonotype was observed at least ten times. The CDR3 loop reads CASGGRGYGYTF. CDR3 bases: TGTGCCAGCGGAGGGAGGGGCTATGGCTACACCTTC. The genes are TRBV6-5 and TRBJ1-2, with TRBD1 as a possible D gene (5 bases). Germline V gene data show CDR1 as MNHEY and CDR2 as SVGAGI. V dropped 8 bases and J dropped 4 bases, with 11 bases sitting between them. The CDR3 has 12 residues.

In this sample, this clonotype turned up a few times. A much larger clone differs by one base, so this may be a read error. This chain connects TRBV5-1 to TRBJ1-6; 8 bases match TRBD1. Germline V gene lookup returns CDR1 SGHRS and CDR2 YFSETQ. The V and J ends lost 4 bases and 7 bases, in that order; junction bases with no gene match: 4. The CDR3 extends over 14 amino acids. The CDR3 DNA is TGCGCCAGCAGCCCCCGGGACAGGAATTCACCCCTCCACTTT. Translating it yields CASSPRDRNSPLHF.

The sample holds many counts of this clonotype. V is TRBV20-1 and J is TRBJ1-2; D gene uncertain. CDR1 is DFQATT, CDR2 SNEGSKA, per germline (reference sequence). The CDR3 sequence is 14 residues long. V lost 3 bases to trimming and J lost 4 bases, with 15 bases between them. CDR3 DNA: TGCAGTGCTAGTAGCTTACTAAGAATCTATGGCTACACCTTC. It is translated as CSASSLLRIYGYTF.

This clonotype has at least ten counts. The V gene is TRBV7-9, the J gene TRBJ2-2; a weak D match, TRBD1 (5 bases). The germline V and J ends were trimmed by 1 base and 1 base, with 7 bases remaining between them. The CDR3 spans 15 residues. CDR1 and CDR2 from the germline V gene are SEHNR and FQNEAQ (reference sequence). This chain's CDR3 is CASSLDRQNTGELFF. CDR3 in DNA: TGTGCCAGCAGCTTAGACAGGCAGAACACCGGGGAGCTGTTTTTT.

This clonotype was picked up many times. The V and J genes are TRBV20-1 and TRBJ2-7; TRBD2 aligns across 7 bases. The germline CDR1 and CDR2 sequences are DFQATT and SNEGSKA (reference sequence). The V gene end was trimmed by 0 bases and the J gene end by 5 bases; junction bases not matched to a gene: 16. The CDR3 contains 17 residues. In nucleotides, the CDR3 is TGCAGTGCTAGAGATATCGTCGGCACCGGGAGGAGGGACGAGCAGTACTTC. Protein product: CSARDIVGTGRRDEQYF.

The rearrangement uses TRBV12-3 or TRBV12-4 and TRBJ2-2, with a possible D match to TRBD1 (6 bases). The CDR3 is 17 amino acids. V lost 3 bases, J lost 4 bases, and 18 bases lay in between. CDR3 nucleotides: TGTGCCAGCAGTTTTGGTTCGTACAGGGCGAGCACCGGGGAGCTGTTTTTT. Its translation: CASSFGSYRASTGELFF.

The chain employs TRBV4-3 and TRBJ2-5, with a weak D call TRBD1 (6 bases). V gave up 0 bases and J gave up 5 bases, with 16 bases separating them. The CDR3 is 16 amino acids. CDR1 and CDR2 (germline): LGHNA, YSLEER. This chain's CDR3 is CASSQDGPGAGETQYF. The CDR3 DNA reads TGCGCCAGCAGCCAAGATGGTCCAGGGGCAGGGGAGACCCAGTACTTC.